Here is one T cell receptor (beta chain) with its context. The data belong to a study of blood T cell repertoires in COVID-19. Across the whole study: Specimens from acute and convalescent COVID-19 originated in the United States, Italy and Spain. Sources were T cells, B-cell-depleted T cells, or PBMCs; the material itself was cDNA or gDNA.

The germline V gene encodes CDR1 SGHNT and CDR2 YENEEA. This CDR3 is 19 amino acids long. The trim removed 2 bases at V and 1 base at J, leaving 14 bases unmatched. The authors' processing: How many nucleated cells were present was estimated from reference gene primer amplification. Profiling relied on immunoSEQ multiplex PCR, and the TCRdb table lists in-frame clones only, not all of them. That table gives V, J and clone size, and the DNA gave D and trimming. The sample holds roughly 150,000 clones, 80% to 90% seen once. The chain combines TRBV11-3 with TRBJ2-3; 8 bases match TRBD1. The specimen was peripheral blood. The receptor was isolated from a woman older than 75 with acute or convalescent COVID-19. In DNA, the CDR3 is TGTGCCAGCAGCTTAAGGGTTGGGACAGGAGGTCTGGGCACAGATACGCAGTATTTT. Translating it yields CASSLRVGTGGLGTDTQYF. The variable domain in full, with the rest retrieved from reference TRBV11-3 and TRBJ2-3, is EAGVVQSPRYKIIEKKQPVAFWCNPISGHNTLYWYLQNLGQGPELLIRYENEEAVDDSQLPKDRFSAERLKGVDSTLKIQPAELGDSAVYLCASSLRVGTGGLGTDTQYFGPGTRLTVL.